Below, one T cell receptor beta chain is given with its context. What it binds is not known. The data are from a study of cytomegalovirus exposure and HLA in healthy donors. Study-wide points: Generally TCR sequences proved uncommon, though certain public TCRs appeared in numerous donors. Reports credit the classifier with highly specific, highly sensitive diagnosis of cytomegalovirus status.

Deletions cut 5 bases from V and 7 bases from J, with 21 bases between. Germline assignment: CDR1 PRHDT and CDR2 FYEKMQ (reference sequence). This CDR3 has 16 residues. 60 Vbeta and 13 Jbeta primers were used in PCR. In the original workflow: The authors later counted roughly 87 million unique TCR beta chains, approximately 12 million of them shared. Generated by immunoSEQ multiplex PCR, the TCRdb table keeps only in-frame clones and is missing some. The V and J calls and clone size come from that table; D and trimming were worked out from the DNA. In the table there are 200,000 to 250,000 clones, 70% to 85% of which are singletons.

The sequence was collected from a man aged 45-65 years in good health and CMV-seronegative. V and J are TRBV13 and TRBJ2-1; possibly TRBD1 for D (6 bases). Input material: PBMCs. The CDR3 protein is CASSHAVSRTANEQFF. As DNA, the CDR3 is TGTGCCAGCAGCCACGCTGTGTCCCGGACAGCGAATGAGCAGTTCTTC.